The present T cell receptor (beta chain) was sequenced within a study of blood T cell repertoires in COVID-19. CDR1 is MNHEY, CDR2 SVGEGT, per germline. The CDR3 has 14 residues. After removal of 0 bases from V and 3 bases from J, the junction contained 0 bases not matched to a gene. Some clones are missing from TCRdb's copy, which holds only in-frame ones; the method was immunoSEQ multiplex PCR. This sample has under 300,000 clones, with around 80% found just once. The chain recombines TRBV6-2 or TRBV6-3 with TRBJ2-7; 9 nucleotides match TRBD1. Sequenced input: peripheral blood. This receptor was identified in a man aged 40-50 years who had recovered from COVID-19. The CDR3 sequence: CASSYSDRGYEQYF. CDR3 coding DNA: TGTGCCAGCAGTTACTCGGACAGGGGCTACGAGCAGTACTTC.